This T cell receptor (beta chain) was captured in a study of somatic mutations in cytotoxic T cells in rheumatoid arthritis. The wider study: The authors flow-sorted some V beta antibody-stained T-cell populations at nearly 100% purity, including V beta1+ cells that they sequenced for TCRB. Study-wide results and caveats: A slight TRBV07 underrepresentation in rheumatoid arthritis patients was reported without multiple-comparison adjustment. For rheumatoid arthritis patients, CD8+ clonality increased with age, whereas it did not in healthy controls.

As to this clone: Its target is unknown.

CDR1 and CDR2 from the germline V gene are MGHDK and SYGVNS. V was trimmed by 6 bases and J by 6 bases, leaving 6 bases between them. This CDR3 is 11 amino acids long. Clones were sequenced by immunoSEQ multiplex PCR, and TCRdb holds only the in-frame ones, with some missing. Of 8,000 or so clones in the sample, 60% to 80% were seen once. The sequenced material came from CD8+ T cells sorted from blood. This clonotype originated in an adult with rheumatoid arthritis. The genes are TRBV25-1 and TRBJ2-1, with D hard to call. The CDR3 loop is CASSVLNEQFF. The CDR3 coding sequence is TGTGCCAGCAGCGTGCTCAATGAGCAGTTCTTC.